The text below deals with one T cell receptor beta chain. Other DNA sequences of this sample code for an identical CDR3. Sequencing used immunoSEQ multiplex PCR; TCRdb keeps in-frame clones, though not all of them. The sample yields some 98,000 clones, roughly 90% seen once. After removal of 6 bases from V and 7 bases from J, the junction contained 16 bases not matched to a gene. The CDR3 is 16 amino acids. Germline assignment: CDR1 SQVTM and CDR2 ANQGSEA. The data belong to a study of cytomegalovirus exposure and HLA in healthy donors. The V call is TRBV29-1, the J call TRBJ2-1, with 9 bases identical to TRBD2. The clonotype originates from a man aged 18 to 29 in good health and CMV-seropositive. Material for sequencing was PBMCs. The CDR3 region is CSVTSGRALYSNEQFF. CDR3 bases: TGCAGCGTGACTAGCGGAAGGGCCCTGTATTCTAATGAGCAGTTCTTC.